This T cell receptor (beta chain) was recorded in a study of CD8 T cells in Susac syndrome. The V gene's germline CDR1 is DFQATT and CDR2 SNEGSKA (reference sequence). The CDR3 covers 13 residues. Reverse transcription of roughly 0.5 to 1 ug RNA was carried out with random hexamers. TCRdb itself ran the immunoSEQ multiplex PCR reads through MiXCR, one entry per CDR3 protein. The sample lists approximately 150,000 distinct CDR3 sequences, approximately 94% seen once, with roughly 0.083% in the top ten. The genes are TRBV20-1 and TRBJ2-7, with D possibly being TRBD2 (6 bases). This receptor was obtained from a human donor in good health. The sequencing sample was made of CD4+ T cells from PBMCs. In DNA form, the CDR3 reads TGCAGCGTTCGAGCGGGCGGCTCCTACGAGCAGTACTTC. Translated, it gives CSVRAGGSYEQYF.